The 32 T cell receptor beta chains reported below all come from one sample, sequenced in a study of post-analysis software for immune sequencing data. Study observations and caveats: Compared with controls, patients had more of five TRBV segments, including TRBV5-6, TRBV5-1 and TRBV20-1.

Unique molecular identifiers were built into the TCR beta cDNA libraries. TCRdb itself ran the PCR reads through MiXCR, one entry per CDR3 protein. The top ten hold 4.6% of the sample, which has 820,000 or so distinct CDR3 sequences, roughly half seen once. Their specific antigens are unknown. Material for sequencing was blood. The receptors derive from a girl aged 10-17 years with multiple sclerosis.

The rearrangement joins TRBV5-5 to TRBJ1-5; maybe TRBD1 (5 bases). V was trimmed by 0 bases and J by 4 bases, leaving 5 bases between them. Germline CDR1 and CDR2: SGHKS and YYEKEE (reference sequence). This CDR3 spans 13 amino acids. CDR3 bases: TGTGCCAGCAGCTTGGGGACAAATCAGCCCCAGCATTTT. The encoded protein is CASSLGTNQPQHF.

This chain connects TRBV20-1 to TRBJ2-7, with 11 bases that match TRBD2. This CDR3 is built from 16 residues. Germline V CDR1 and CDR2: DFQATT, SNEGSKA (reference sequence). Trimming removed 1 base from V and 3 bases from J; junction bases left unmatched: 8. CDR3 DNA: TGCAGTGCTAGAGGGACGCTAGCGGGAGGACGCTACGAGCAGTACTTC. This translates into CSARGTLAGGRYEQYF.

A single count supports this clonotype. The V and J genes are TRBV10-3 and TRBJ2-1; 15 nucleotides agree with TRBD2. The CDR3 totals 17 residues. Germline CDR1 reads ENHRY; CDR2 reads SYGVKD. V shed 8 bases, J shed 7 bases, and the junction held 12 bases outside the gene matches. In nucleotides, the CDR3 is TGTGCCATCCGCGGACTAGCGGGAGGGCCACTAGGAAATGAGCAGTTCTTC. The encoded protein is CAIRGLAGGPLGNEQFF.

On this clonotype itself: One end of the junction varies from germline; a read error may be responsible. V usage is TRBV4-2 and J usage is TRBJ2-5; D might be TRBD2 (6 bases). Per the germline V gene, CDR1 is LGHNA and CDR2 is YNFKEQ. The CDR3 spans 14 residues. The CDR3, as DNA: TGTACCAGCAGCCAAGGGACTGTCGGGGAGACCCAGTACTTC. Translated, it gives CTSSQGTVGETQYF.

The chain links TRBV6-5 to TRBJ2-5; D gene uncertain. The CDR3 runs to 14 residues. Trimming pared 2 bases from V and 1 base from J, leaving 8 bases between. Germline CDR1 is MNHEY and CDR2 is SVGAGI. Here the CDR3 DNA reads TGTGCCAGCAGTTACGGGGAAATCCAAGAGACCCAGTACTTC. It codes for CASSYGEIQETQYF.

This clonotype has only one observation. The rearrangement links TRBV20-1 to TRBJ2-7; TRBD1 matches at 7 bases. CDR3 length: 14 residues. Per germline, CDR1 DFQATT and CDR2 SNEGSKA (reference sequence). With V trimmed by 1 base and J by 5 bases, 8 bases remained unmatched. CDR3 DNA sequence: TGCAGTGCTAGAGCCGCCTTAGGGGGCCACGAGCAGTACTTC. This encodes CSARAALGGHEQYF.

This clonotype was recorded a few times. V usage is TRBV20-1 and J usage is TRBJ2-1, with 8 bases lining up with TRBD2. This CDR3 contains 15 residues. Trimming removed 6 bases from V and 3 bases from J; junction bases left unmatched: 10. Germline CDR1 reads DFQATT; CDR2 reads SNEGSKA (reference sequence). The CDR3 DNA reads TGCAGTGCCCCAAGTGGACTAGCAGACTACAATGAGCAGTTCTTC. Residues: CSAPSGLADYNEQFF.

This clonotype was counted at least ten times. This sequence joins TRBV20-1 and TRBJ1-2; D is unclear. V lost 2 bases, J lost 6 bases, and 19 bases lay in between. The germline gives CDR1 DFQATT, CDR2 SNEGSKA (reference sequence). The CDR3 runs to 15 residues. The CDR3 here is CSARYTASVSDGYTF. In DNA form, the CDR3 reads TGCAGTGCTAGATACACAGCAAGCGTCTCGGATGGCTACACCTTC.

The chain joins TRBV7-9 to TRBJ2-4, with 7 bases that match TRBD1. The end of the DNA fits TRBJ2-7 better, so the J call may be wrong. The CDR3 spans 14 residues. The germline V gene has CDR1 SEHNR and CDR2 FQNEAQ (reference sequence). CDR3 in amino acids: CASSRTGAGYEQYF. In DNA, the CDR3 is TGTGCCAGCAGCCGGACAGGAGCTGGCTACGAGCAGTACTTC.

This clonotype appeared a few times. This sequence joins TRBV20-1 and TRBJ2-5, with TRBD2 identical over 11 bases. Germline V gene sequence: CDR1 DFQATT, CDR2 SNEGSKA (reference sequence). The CDR3 consists of 15 residues. V shed 2 bases, J shed 7 bases, and the junction held 9 bases outside the gene matches. The CDR3 nucleotides are TGCAGTGCTAGAAAGCTAGCGGGGGGTTTAGTGACCCAGTACTTC. It translates to CSARKLAGGLVTQYF.

The chain links TRBV5-1 to TRBJ2-3; 11 positions agree with TRBD2. The CDR3 is 15 amino acids. The J segment lost 6 bases and the V segment lost 5 bases, leaving 8 bases of the junction unmatched. CDR1 is SGHRS and CDR2 is YFSETQ in the germline V gene. The CDR3 bases are TGCGCCAGCAGGTCGGGACTAGCGGCAGGGGATACGCAGTATTTT. Protein: CASRSGLAAGDTQYF.

This clonotype came up many times. V usage is TRBV29-1 and J usage is TRBJ2-7, with D perhaps matching TRBD1 (6 bases). Trimming removed 6 bases from V and 4 bases from J, with 28 bases in between. Germline CDR1 reads SQVTM; CDR2 reads ANQGSEA. The CDR3 length is 17 residues. The chain's CDR3 is CSVLVLETGEGNYEQYF. CDR3 sequence (DNA): TGCAGCGTCCTGGTGTTGGAGACAGGCGAGGGAAATTACGAGCAGTACTTC.

The chain is built from TRBV7-9 and TRBJ2-1; 7 bases map to TRBD2. Germline assignment: CDR1 SEHNR and CDR2 FQNEAQ (reference sequence). With V trimmed by 1 base and J by 6 bases, 6 bases remained unmatched. The CDR3 is 15 amino acids. The CDR3 region has the DNA TGTGCCAGCAGCTTAGTCTTAGGGAGGGTCAATGAGCAGTTCTTC. Encoded protein: CASSLVLGRVNEQFF.

This chain connects TRBV7-8 to TRBJ1-5; 8 bases line up with TRBD1. Germline CDR1 is SGHVS and CDR2 is FQNEAQ. With 5 bases clipped from V and 0 bases from J, the junction kept 9 bases outside the gene matches. The CDR3 spans 17 residues. CDR3 sequence: CASSPRIDRGSNQPQHF. The CDR3 coding sequence is TGTGCCAGCAGCCCGAGAATCGACAGGGGTAGCAATCAGCCCCAGCATTTT.

The V and J genes are TRBV12-3 or TRBV12-4 and TRBJ2-4; D might be TRBD2 (5 bases). The closer fit of TRBJ2-7 to the DNA end suggests the J call may be wrong. The CDR3 sequence is 13 residues long. CDR3 sequence reads: CASSTTRGYEQYF. The CDR3 DNA sequence: TGTGCCAGCAGTACCACCCGGGGCTACGAGCAGTACTTC.

There are a few counts of this clonotype. This chain connects TRBV20-1 to TRBJ2-3; the match to TRBD1 covers 9 bases. After removal of 3 bases from V and 4 bases from J, the junction contained 5 bases not matched to a gene. CDR3 size: 14 residues. Germline CDR1 and CDR2: DFQATT and SNEGSKA (reference sequence). CDR3 sequence reads: CSASGQGLPDTQYF. CDR3 coding DNA: TGCAGTGCTAGTGGACAGGGGCTACCAGATACGCAGTATTTT.

The chain recombines TRBV9 with TRBJ2-1, with 10 nucleotides matching TRBD2. With V trimmed by 1 base and J by 2 bases, 6 bases remained unmatched. The germline CDR1 and CDR2 sequences are SGDLS and YYNGEE. The CDR3 spans 17 residues. The CDR3 region has the DNA TGTGCCAGCAGCGTAAACCGAGCGGGGGGGCCCTACAATGAGCAGTTCTTC. The encoded protein is CASSVNRAGGPYNEQFF. Full variable domain (rest looked up from reference TRBV9 and TRBJ2-1): DSGVTQTPKHLITATGQRVTLRCSPRSGDLSVYWYQQSLDQGLQFLIQYYNGEERAKGNILERFSAQQFPDLHSELNLSSLELGDSALYFCASSVNRAGGPYNEQFFGPGTRLTVL.

The chain links TRBV6-5 to TRBJ1-2; no firm D call. Trimming pared 8 bases from V and 4 bases from J, leaving 14 bases between. CDR3 length equals 13 residues. Germline loops: CDR1 MNHEY, CDR2 SVGAGI. The DNA of the CDR3 is TGTGCCAGCTTGGCAAGCACCGGCTATGGCTACACCTTC. Residues: CASLASTGYGYTF.

V and J are TRBV9 and TRBJ1-2, with D unclear. The CDR3 loop spans 11 amino acids. Between the trimmed V and J ends, which lost 2 bases and 6 bases, there was a span of 5 bases. Germline V gives CDR1 SGDLS, CDR2 YYNGEE. CDR3 sequence (DNA): TGTGCCAGCAGCGTTGCGGATGGCTACACCTTC. It translates to CASSVADGYTF.

The chain is built from TRBV7-9 and TRBJ1-2; 7 bases are shared with TRBD1. The CDR3 extends over 18 amino acids. The junction had 14 bases not matched to a gene; V was cut back by 1 base and J by 3 bases. Looked up from germline, CDR1 is SEHNR and CDR2 is FQNEAQ (reference sequence). CDR3 bases: TGTGCCAGCAGCTTAGGGACAGGACTCGAACATATCGACTATGGCTACACCTTC. This codes for CASSLGTGLEHIDYGYTF. Variable domain in full (rest from reference TRBV7-9 and TRBJ1-2): DTGVSQNPRHKITKRGQNVTFRCDPISEHNRLYWYRQTLGQGPEFLTYFQNEAQLEKSRLLSDRFSAERPKGSFSTLEIQRTEQGDSAMYLCASSLGTGLEHIDYGYTFGSGTRLTVV.

The sample holds a few counts of this clonotype. The chain joins TRBV2 to TRBJ2-4; perhaps D is TRBD1 or TRBD2 (5 bases each). The germline V gene encodes CDR1 SNHLY and CDR2 FYNNEI. Trimming pared 6 bases from V and 2 bases from J, leaving 8 bases between. This CDR3 has 13 amino acids. The DNA of the CDR3 is TGTGCCAGCAGGTGGGACCCCAAAAACATTCAGTACTTC. Translation gives CASRWDPKNIQYF.

J is TRBJ2-3 and V is TRBV29-1; D tentatively fits TRBD1 or TRBD2 (5 bases each). Germline loops: CDR1 SQVTM, CDR2 ANQGSEA. CDR3 length: 17 amino acids. Trimming stripped 6 bases from V and 5 bases from J, with 27 bases between. The CDR3 region has the DNA TGCAGCGTCCCCGCCTCCGGGACCCCAACCGGGGTAGATACGCAGTATTTT. Protein product: CSVPASGTPTGVDTQYF.

The chain joins TRBV5-4 to TRBJ1-2, with D uncertain. The V gene's germline CDR1 is SGHNT and CDR2 YYREEE (reference sequence). This CDR3 has 13 amino acids. Trimming shortened V by 0 bases and J by 6 bases, and 9 bases separated the two germline ends. CDR3 nucleotide sequence: TGTGCCAGCAGCTTGGTGGCCAGAAATGGCTACACCTTC. Protein: CASSLVARNGYTF.

This chain joins TRBV20-1 and TRBJ2-3; 7 bases align to TRBD2. Trimming removed 1 base from V and 0 bases from J; junction bases left unmatched: 13. The CDR3 consists of 18 residues. The germline V gene has CDR1 DFQATT and CDR2 SNEGSKA (reference sequence). The CDR3 loop reads CSARAPPGLAESTDTQYF. CDR3 DNA: TGCAGTGCTAGAGCCCCCCCGGGGCTAGCGGAGAGCACAGATACGCAGTATTTT.

This chain links TRBV29-1 with TRBJ1-2; the D gene is possibly TRBD1 (6 bases). The V and J ends lost 1 base and 0 bases respectively, with 12 bases between them. Per the germline V gene, CDR1 is SQVTM and CDR2 is ANQGSEA. This CDR3 spans 15 amino acids. This CDR3 is CSVEGGDNTNYGYTF. The CDR3 DNA reads TGCAGCGTTGAAGGTGGGGACAATACTAACTATGGCTACACCTTC.

With respect to this clonotype: One end of the junction varies from germline; a read error may be responsible. The chain uses TRBV20-1 and TRBJ2-7; 8 positions agree with TRBD1. Germline loops: CDR1 DFQATT, CDR2 SNEGSKA (reference sequence). This CDR3 is 12 amino acids long. The CDR3 loop is CSPGQGPYEQDF. For the CDR3, the DNA is TGCAGCCCCGGACAGGGTCCCTACGAGCAGGACTTC.

The V call is TRBV5-1, the J call TRBJ1-2; TRBD1 agrees at 7 bases. CDR1 and CDR2 from the germline V gene are SGHRS and YFSETQ. Trimming at V came to 3 bases and at J to 7 bases, leaving 18 bases not matched to a gene. The CDR3 consists of 17 residues. The CDR3 DNA sequence: TGCGCCAGCAGCTCCACCCTACAGGGGCCTGCTAGAGGTGGCTACACCTTC. Amino acids: CASSSTLQGPARGGYTF.

This clonotype has at least ten counts. The J gene is TRBJ2-5, the V gene TRBV30; D possibly corresponds to TRBD2 (6 bases). The V gene's germline CDR1 is GTSNPN and CDR2 SVGIG (reference sequence). The CDR3 runs to 13 residues. With 1 base removed from V and 1 base from J, the gap between germline ends came to 7 bases. The DNA of the CDR3 is TGTGCCTGGAGTGGGGGACTCCAAGAGACCCAGTACTTC. It encodes CAWSGGLQETQYF.

The chain has TRBV5-1 and TRBJ2-7, with 8 bases that match TRBD1. The J call may be mistaken, given a closer DNA end match to TRBJ2-5. The length of the CDR3 is 15 residues. Germline CDR1 SGHRS, CDR2 YFSETQ. CDR3: CASSLGFDRGETQYF. The CDR3 nucleotides read TGCGCCAGCAGCTTGGGTTTTGACAGGGGAGAGACCCAGTACTTC.

The J gene is TRBJ1-2, the V gene TRBV4-1, with TRBD1 as a possible D gene (6 bases). Germline V gives CDR1 MGHRA, CDR2 YSYEKL. V gave up 4 bases and J gave up 8 bases, with 14 bases separating them. The CDR3 covers 13 residues. CDR3 DNA sequence: TGCGCCAGCAGCCTTCCGGGAAGGGGGGGCTACACCTTC. Translating it yields CASSLPGRGGYTF.

The chain uses TRBV27 and TRBJ2-1, with 8 positions matching TRBD1. CDR1 MNHEY and CDR2 SMNVEV come from the germline V gene (reference sequence). This CDR3 region has 17 residues. With 6 bases clipped from V and 0 bases from J, the junction kept 10 bases outside the gene matches. CDR3 sequence reads: CASSLTRTGNSYNEQFF. Here the CDR3 DNA reads TGTGCCAGCAGCCTGACAAGGACAGGGAACTCCTACAATGAGCAGTTCTTC.

The CDR3 reads CASRGEGWNEQFF. CDR3 in DNA: TGTGCCAGCAGGGGGGAGGGGTGGAATGAGCAGTTCTTC. V usage is TRBV12-3 or TRBV12-4 and J usage is TRBJ2-1, with 7 bases fitting TRBD2. The CDR3 loop spans 13 amino acids. V shed 6 bases, J shed 7 bases, and the junction held 6 bases outside the gene matches.